This TCR beta chain was found in a study of early T cells in non-severe SARS-CoV-2 infection. This clonotype was observed many times. One entry per CDR3 protein, called by TCRdb with MiXCR from the 5' RACE reads. In the table there are tens of thousands of distinct CDR3 sequences, less than 15% of which are singletons. Looked up from germline, CDR1 is SGHNT and CDR2 is YENEEA. V shed 4 bases and J 6 bases; nucleotides not matched to a gene: 13. The CDR3 is 16 residues long. Sequencing used whole blood. The chain uses TRBV11-3 and TRBJ2-3, with 7 nucleotides matching TRBD2. This clonotype was obtained from an adult who was a healthcare worker with PCR-confirmed SARS-CoV-2 infection or an uninfected control (not recorded which). The CDR3 here is CASSSSVSGRADTQYF. CDR3 DNA: TGTGCCAGCAGCTCCAGCGTCAGTGGGAGGGCGGATACGCAGTATTTT.